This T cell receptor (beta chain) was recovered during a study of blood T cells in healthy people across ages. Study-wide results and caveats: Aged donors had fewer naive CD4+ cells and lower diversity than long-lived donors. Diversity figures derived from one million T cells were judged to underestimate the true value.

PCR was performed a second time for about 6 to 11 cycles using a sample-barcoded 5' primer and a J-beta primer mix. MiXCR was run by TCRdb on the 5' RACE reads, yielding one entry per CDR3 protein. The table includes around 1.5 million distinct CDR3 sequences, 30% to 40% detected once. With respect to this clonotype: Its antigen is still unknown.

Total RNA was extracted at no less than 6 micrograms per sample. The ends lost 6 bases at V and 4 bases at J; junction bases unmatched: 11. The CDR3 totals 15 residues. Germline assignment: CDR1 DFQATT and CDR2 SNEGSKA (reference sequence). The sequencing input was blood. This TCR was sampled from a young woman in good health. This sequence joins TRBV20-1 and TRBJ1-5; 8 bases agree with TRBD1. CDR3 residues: CSAHRTGSGNQPQHF. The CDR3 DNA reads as TGCAGTGCCCATCGGACAGGGTCAGGGAATCAGCCCCAGCATTTT.